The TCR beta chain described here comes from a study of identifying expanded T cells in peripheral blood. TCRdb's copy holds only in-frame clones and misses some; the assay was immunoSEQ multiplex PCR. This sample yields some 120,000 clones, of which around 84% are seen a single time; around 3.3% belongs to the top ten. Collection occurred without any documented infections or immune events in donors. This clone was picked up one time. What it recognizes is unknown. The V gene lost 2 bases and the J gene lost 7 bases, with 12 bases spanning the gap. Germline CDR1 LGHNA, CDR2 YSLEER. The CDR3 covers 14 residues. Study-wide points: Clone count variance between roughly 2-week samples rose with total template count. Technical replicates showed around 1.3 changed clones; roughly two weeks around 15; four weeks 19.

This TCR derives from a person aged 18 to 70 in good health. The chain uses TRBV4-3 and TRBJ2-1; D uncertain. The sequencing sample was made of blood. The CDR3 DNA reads TGCGCCAGCAGCCAACAAGGGTACGCGAATGAGCAGTTCTTC. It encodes CASSQQGYANEQFF.